The TCR beta chain under discussion was sequenced for a study of T cells in Graves' hyperthyroidism and ophthalmopathy. The CDR3 contains 16 residues. Germline CDR1 MGHDK, CDR2 SYGVNS. Trimming shortened V by 1 base and J by 2 bases, and 12 bases separated the two germline ends. In regard to this clonotype: No conserved phenylalanine or tryptophan is present at the end of the CDR3, so a read error is the likely explanation.

From RNA transcripts, TCR beta CDR3 regions were amplified. When the TCR CDR3 underwent first-round RT-PCR, the HTBI primer set was used. MiXCR, applied by TCRdb to the multiplex PCR reads, yields one record per CDR3 protein. The sample contains more than 550,000 distinct CDR3 sequences, around a sixth of which appear only once. The receptor's source is a man in his forties or fifties with Graves' hyperthyroidism. The sequenced sample consisted of blood. This chain uses TRBV25-1 with TRBJ1-5, with D tentatively TRBD1 (6 bases). The CDR3 DNA sequence: TGTGCCAGCAGTGAATCAGGGGTCGGGGGCAATCAGCCCCAGCATTTG. Protein product: CASSESGVGGNQPQHL.